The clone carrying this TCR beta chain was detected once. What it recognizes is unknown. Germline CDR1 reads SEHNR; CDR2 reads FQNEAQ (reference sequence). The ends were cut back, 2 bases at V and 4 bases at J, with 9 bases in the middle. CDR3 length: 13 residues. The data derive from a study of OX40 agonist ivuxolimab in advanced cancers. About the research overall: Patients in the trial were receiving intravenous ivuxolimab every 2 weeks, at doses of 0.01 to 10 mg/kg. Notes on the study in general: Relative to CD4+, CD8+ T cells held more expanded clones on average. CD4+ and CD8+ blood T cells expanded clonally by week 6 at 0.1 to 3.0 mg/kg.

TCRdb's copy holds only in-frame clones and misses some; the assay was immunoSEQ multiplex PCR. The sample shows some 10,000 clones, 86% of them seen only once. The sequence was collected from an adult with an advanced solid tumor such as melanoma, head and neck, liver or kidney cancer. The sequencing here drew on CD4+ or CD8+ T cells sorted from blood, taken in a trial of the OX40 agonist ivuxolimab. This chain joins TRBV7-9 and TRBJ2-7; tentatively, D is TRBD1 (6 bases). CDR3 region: CASSLQGKYEQYF. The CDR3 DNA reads TGTGCCAGCAGCTTACAGGGGAAGTACGAGCAGTACTTC.